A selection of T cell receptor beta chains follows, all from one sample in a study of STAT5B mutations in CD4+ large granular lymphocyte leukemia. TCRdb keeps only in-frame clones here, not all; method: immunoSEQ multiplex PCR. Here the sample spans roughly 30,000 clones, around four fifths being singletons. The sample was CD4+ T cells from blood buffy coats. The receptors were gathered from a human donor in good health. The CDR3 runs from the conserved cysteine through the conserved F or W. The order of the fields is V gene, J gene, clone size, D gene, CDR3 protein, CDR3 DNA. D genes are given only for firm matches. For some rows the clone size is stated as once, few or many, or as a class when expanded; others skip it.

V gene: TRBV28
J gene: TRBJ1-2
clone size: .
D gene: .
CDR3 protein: CASSPLGYGYTF
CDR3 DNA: TGTGCCAGCAGTCCTTTGGGCTATGGCTACACCTTC

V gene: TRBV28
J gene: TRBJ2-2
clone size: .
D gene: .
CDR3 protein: CASSSPQGRGYTGELFF
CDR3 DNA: TGTGCCAGCAGTTCCCCCCAGGGGAGGGGATACACCGGGGAGCTGTTTTTT

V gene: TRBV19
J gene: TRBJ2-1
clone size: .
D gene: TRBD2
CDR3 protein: CASSIRTGGRGDEQFF
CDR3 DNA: TGTGCCAGTAGTATCAGGACCGGCGGGAGGGGGGATGAGCAGTTCTTC

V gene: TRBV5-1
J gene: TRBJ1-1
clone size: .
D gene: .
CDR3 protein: CASTPGVSMNTEAFF
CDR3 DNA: TGCGCCAGCACCCCCGGGGTTAGTATGAACACTGAAGCTTTCTTT

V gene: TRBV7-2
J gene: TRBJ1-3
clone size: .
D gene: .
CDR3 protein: CASSLAASPYTGSRGNTIYF
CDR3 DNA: TGTGCCAGCAGCTTAGCTGCAAGCCCCTATACAGGGTCGCGAGGAAACACCATATATTTT

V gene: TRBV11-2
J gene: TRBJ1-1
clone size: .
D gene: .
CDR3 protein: CASSRRYMNTEAFF
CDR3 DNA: TGTGCCAGCAGCAGACGGTACATGAACACTGAAGCTTTCTTT

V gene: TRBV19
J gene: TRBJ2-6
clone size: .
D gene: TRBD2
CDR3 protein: CASSNRGGDSGANVLTF
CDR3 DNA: TGTGCCAGTAGTAACCGGGGGGGGGACTCTGGGGCCAACGTCCTGACTTTC

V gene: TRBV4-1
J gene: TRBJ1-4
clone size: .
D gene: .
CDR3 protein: CASSQPGGGRNEKLFF
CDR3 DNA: TGCGCCAGCAGCCAGCCGGGTGGGGGAAGAAATGAAAAACTGTTTTTT

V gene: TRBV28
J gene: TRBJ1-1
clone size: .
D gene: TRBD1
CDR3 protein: CASSGAGTGASGNTEAFF
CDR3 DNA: TGTGCCAGCTCCGGGGCCGGGACAGGGGCTTCAGGGAACACTGAAGCTTTCTTT

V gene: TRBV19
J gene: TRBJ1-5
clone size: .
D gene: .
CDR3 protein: CASMDGNQPQHF
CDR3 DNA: TGTGCCAGTATGGACGGGAATCAGCCCCAGCATTTT

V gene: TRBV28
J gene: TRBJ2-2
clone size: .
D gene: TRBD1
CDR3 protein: CASSPPQGARTGELFF
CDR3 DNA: TGTGCCAGCAGCCCCCCACAGGGGGCGCGAACCGGGGAGCTGTTTTTT

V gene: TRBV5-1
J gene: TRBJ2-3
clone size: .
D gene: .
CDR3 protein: CASSLEIAATDTQYF
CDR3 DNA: TGCGCCAGCAGCTTGGAGATAGCGGCCACAGATACGCAGTATTTT

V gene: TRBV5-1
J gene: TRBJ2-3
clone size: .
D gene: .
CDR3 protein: CASSPRGGSTDTQYF
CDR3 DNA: TGCGCCAGCAGCCCCCGGGGCGGGAGCACAGATACGCAGTATTTT

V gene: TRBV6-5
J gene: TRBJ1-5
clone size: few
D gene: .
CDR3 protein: CASSYSQGNQPQHF
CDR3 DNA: TGTGCCAGCAGTTACTCCCAGGGGAATCAGCCCCAGCATTTT

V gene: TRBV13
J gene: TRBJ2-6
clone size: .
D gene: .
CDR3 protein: CASSFQGGANVLTF
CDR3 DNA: TGTGCCAGCAGCTTTCAGGGGGGGGCCAACGTCCTGACTTTC

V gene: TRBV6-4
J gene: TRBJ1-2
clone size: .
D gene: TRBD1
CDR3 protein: CASSVSPGQGNYGYTF
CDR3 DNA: TGTGCCAGCAGTGTCTCACCGGGACAGGGGAACTATGGCTACACCTTC

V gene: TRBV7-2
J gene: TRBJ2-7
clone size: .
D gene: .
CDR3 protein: CASRPTSTYEQYF
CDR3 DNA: TGTGCCAGCAGACCGACAAGCACCTACGAGCAGTACTTC

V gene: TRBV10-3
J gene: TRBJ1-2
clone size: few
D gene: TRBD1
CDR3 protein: CAISDLGTGDGYTF
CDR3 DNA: TGTGCCATCAGTGACTTAGGGACAGGGGATGGCTACACCTTC

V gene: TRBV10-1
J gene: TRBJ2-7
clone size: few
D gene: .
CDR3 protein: CASSEDSFGQYF
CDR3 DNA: TGCGCCAGCAGTGAGGATTCCTTCGGGCAGTACTTC

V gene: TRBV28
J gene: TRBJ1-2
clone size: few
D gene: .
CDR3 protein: CASIGGIYGYTF
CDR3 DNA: TGTGCCAGCATCGGGGGCATCTATGGCTACACCTTC

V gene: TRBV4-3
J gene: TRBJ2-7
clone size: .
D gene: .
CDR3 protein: CASSQDLGRTYEQYF
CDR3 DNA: TGCGCCAGCAGCCAAGATTTGGGGCGGACCTACGAGCAGTACTTC

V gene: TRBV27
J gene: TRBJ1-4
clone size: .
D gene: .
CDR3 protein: CASSLRVGEKLFF
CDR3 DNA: TGTGCCAGCAGTTTGAGGGTGGGGGAAAAACTGTTTTTT

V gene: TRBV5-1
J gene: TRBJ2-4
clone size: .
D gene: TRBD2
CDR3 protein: CASSLSGLSGDIQYF
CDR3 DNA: TGCGCCAGCAGCTTGTCCGGCCTCAGCGGGGACATTCAGTACTTC

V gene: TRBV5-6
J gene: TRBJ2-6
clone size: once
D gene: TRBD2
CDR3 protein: CASSWRRFSGNSGANVLTF
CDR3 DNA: TGTGCCAGCAGCTGGCGAAGGTTTAGCGGGAATTCTGGGGCCAACGTCCTGACTTTC

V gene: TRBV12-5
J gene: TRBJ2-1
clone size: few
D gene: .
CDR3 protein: CASGLEYNEQFF
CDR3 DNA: TGTGCTAGTGGTTTGGAGTACAATGAGCAGTTCTTC

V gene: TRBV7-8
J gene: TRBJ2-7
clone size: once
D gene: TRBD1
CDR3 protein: CASSFRPGQGYEQYF
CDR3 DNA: TGTGCCAGCAGCTTCCGACCGGGACAGGGTTACGAGCAGTACTTC

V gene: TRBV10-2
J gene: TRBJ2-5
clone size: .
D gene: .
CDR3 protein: CASSEAMAQYF
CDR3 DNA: TGCGCCAGCAGTGAGGCGATGGCCCAGTACTTC

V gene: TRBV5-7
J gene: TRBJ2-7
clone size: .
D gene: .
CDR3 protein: CASTYAGFSYEQYF
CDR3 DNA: TGTGCCAGCACTTATGCAGGGTTCTCCTACGAGCAGTACTTC

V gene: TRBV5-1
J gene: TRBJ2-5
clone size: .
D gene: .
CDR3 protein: CASSLGAPRAETQYF
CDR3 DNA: TGCGCCAGCAGCTTGGGGGCTCCGCGAGCAGAGACCCAGTACTTC

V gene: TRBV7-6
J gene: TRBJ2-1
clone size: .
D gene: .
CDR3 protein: CASSLQSSGPNEQFF
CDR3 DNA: TGTGCCAGCAGCTTACAGAGCTCCGGACCCAATGAGCAGTTCTTC

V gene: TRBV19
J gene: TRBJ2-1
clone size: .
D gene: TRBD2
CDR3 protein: CASSRTSGSLEQFF
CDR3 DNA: TGTGCCAGTAGTAGGACTAGCGGGAGTTTAGAGCAGTTCTTC

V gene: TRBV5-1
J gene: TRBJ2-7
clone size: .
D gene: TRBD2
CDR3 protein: CASSSGLALYEQYF
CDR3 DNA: TGCGCCAGCAGCTCGGGACTAGCCCTCTACGAGCAGTACTTC

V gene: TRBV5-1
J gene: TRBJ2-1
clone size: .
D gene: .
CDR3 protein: CASSGISGVNEQFF
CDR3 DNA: TGCGCCAGCAGCGGAATCTCGGGAGTAAATGAGCAGTTCTTC

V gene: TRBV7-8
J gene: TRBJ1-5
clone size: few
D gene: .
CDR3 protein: CASSLVGDGTRPQHF
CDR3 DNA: TGTGCCAGCAGCTTAGTGGGGGACGGCACGCGGCCCCAGCATTTT

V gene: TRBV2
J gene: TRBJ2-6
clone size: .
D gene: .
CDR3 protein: CASSGGRANVLTF
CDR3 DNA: TGTGCCAGCTCGGGTGGAAGGGCCAACGTCCTGACTTTC

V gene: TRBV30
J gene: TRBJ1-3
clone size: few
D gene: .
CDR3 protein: CASQGYGNTIYF
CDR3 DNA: TGTGCCTCCCAAGGATATGGAAACACCATATATTTT

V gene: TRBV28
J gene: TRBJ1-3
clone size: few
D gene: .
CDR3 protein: CASSLLAISGNTIYF
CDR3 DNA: TGTGCCAGCAGTTTATTGGCAATCTCTGGAAACACCATATATTTT

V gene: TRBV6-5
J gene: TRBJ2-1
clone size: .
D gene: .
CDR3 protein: CASSYAKAGTYNEQFF
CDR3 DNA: TGTGCCAGCAGTTATGCCAAGGCGGGGACCTACAATGAGCAGTTCTTC

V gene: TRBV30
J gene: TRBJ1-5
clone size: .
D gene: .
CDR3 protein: CAWSVLGGNQPQHF
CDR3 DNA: TGTGCCTGGAGTGTACTAGGGGGGAATCAGCCCCAGCATTTT

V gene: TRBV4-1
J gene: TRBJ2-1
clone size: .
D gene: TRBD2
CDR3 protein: CASSLTSGIKPDEQFF
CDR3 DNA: TGCGCCAGCAGCCTTACTAGCGGTATTAAACCCGATGAGCAGTTCTTC

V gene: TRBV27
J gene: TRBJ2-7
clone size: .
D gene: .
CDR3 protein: CASSFSPDSFSYEQYF
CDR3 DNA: TGTGCCAGCAGCTTTTCCCCTGACTCATTCTCCTACGAGCAGTACTTC

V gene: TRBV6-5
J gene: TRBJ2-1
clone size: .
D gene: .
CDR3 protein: CASSYLSSSYNEQFF
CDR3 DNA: TGTGCCAGCAGTTATTTGTCTTCCTCCTACAATGAGCAGTTCTTC

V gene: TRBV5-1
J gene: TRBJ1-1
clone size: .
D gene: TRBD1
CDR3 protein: CASSSQGQYTEAFF
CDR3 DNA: TGCGCCAGCAGCTCCCAGGGACAGTACACTGAAGCTTTCTTT

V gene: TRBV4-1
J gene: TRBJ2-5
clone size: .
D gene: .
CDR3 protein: CASRQGRGQETQYF
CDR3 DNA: TGCGCCAGCAGACAGGGGCGGGGGCAAGAGACCCAGTACTTC

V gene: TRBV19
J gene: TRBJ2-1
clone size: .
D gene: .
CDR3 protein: CASSMARTGNEQFF
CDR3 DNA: TGTGCCAGTAGTATGGCGAGGACTGGGAATGAGCAGTTCTTC